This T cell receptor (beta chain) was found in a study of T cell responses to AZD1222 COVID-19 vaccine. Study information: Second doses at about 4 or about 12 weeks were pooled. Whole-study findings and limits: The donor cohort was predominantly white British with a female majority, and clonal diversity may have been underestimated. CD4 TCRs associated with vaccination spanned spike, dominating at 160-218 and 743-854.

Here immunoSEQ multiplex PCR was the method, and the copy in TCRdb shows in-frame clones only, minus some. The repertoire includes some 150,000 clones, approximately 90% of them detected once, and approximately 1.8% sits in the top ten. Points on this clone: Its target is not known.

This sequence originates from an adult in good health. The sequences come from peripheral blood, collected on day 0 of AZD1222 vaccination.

This CDR3 reads CATSRRTGADTQYF. The CDR3 bases are TGTGCCACCAGCAGAAGGACAGGGGCAGATACGCAGTATTTT. This sequence joins TRBV15 and TRBJ2-3; 9 bases are a match to TRBD1. CDR1 LNHNV and CDR2 YYDKDF come from the germline V gene (reference sequence). This CDR3 spans 14 amino acids. Unmatched junction bases numbered 1, after V lost 2 bases and J lost 4 bases.